The T cell receptor (beta chain) described here comes from a study of regulatory T cells in long-lasting Graves disease. Points from the study as a whole: Persistent Graves' patients showed a TCR diversity that was lower than that of newly diagnosed ones. TRBV28, TRBJ1-2 and TRBJ2-5 were favored in persistent disease.

This clonotype was picked up many times. Its target is unknown. Both iRepertoire HTBI primers and Arm-PCR of CDR3 regions were used to build the TCR beta libraries. One entry per CDR3 protein results from TCRdb running MiXCR on the multiplex PCR reads. The sample holds 540,000 or so distinct CDR3 sequences, roughly 13% seen once. Trimming pared 5 bases from V and 4 bases from J, leaving 16 bases between. The CDR3 is 15 residues long. Germline CDR1 is SGHNT and CDR2 is YENEEA. Time point defined: newly diagnosed GD, antithyroid drugs for less than 3 months. Generation of the TCR library employed RNA extracted from PBMCs. The same sample was also used in a study of T cells in Graves' hyperthyroidism and ophthalmopathy. That work states: Among clonotypes expanded in thyroid above 0.001, most were also found in blood. Ophthalmopathy was separated from stable hyperthyroidism by a 13 V-J model.

The TCR comes from a man aged 30 to 45 with Graves disease. The chain uses TRBV11-3 and TRBJ2-3; D gene uncertain. The material was peripheral blood mononuclear cells (PBMCs), obtained at new diagnosis, from a patient treated with antithyroid drugs. DNA of the CDR3: TGTGCCAGCAGCCAGACACGGTATGGAGCAGATACGCAGTATTTT. This codes for CASSQTRYGADTQYF.